These 32 T cell receptor beta chains originate from one sample sequenced in a study of OX40 agonist ivuxolimab in advanced cancers. Produced via immunoSEQ multiplex PCR; TCRdb's table is partial and in-frame only. The table lists 20,000 or so clones, around 80% of them singletons. This specimen consisted of CD4+ or CD8+ T cells sorted from blood, obtained in a trial of the OX40 agonist ivuxolimab. The receptors derive from an adult with an advanced solid tumor such as melanoma, head and neck, liver or kidney cancer.

This chain uses TRBV5-1 with TRBJ1-2, with unresolved D. Germline V gives CDR1 SGHRS, CDR2 YFSETQ. The CDR3 totals 13 residues. V shed 6 bases and J shed 4 bases, with 13 bases lying between them. This CDR3 is CASTTSSSYGYTF. CDR3 sequence (DNA): TGCGCCAGCACGACCAGCTCATCCTATGGCTACACCTTC.

This chain links TRBV9 with TRBJ2-5; TRBD2 matches at 15 bases. V gave up 5 bases and J gave up 5 bases; unmatched junction bases: 7. Per the germline V gene, CDR1 is SGDLS and CDR2 is YYNGEE. This CDR3 is 16 amino acids long. CDR3 nucleotides: TGTGCCAGCAGTAGGACTAGCGGGGGGGCCCGGGAGACCCAGTACTTC. This sequence encodes CASSRTSGGARETQYF.

The DNA of the CDR3 is TGTGCCAGCAGGCCCATTTCTTTTCCCGGGGAGCTGTTTTTT. Translation: CASRPISFPGELFF. The chain has TRBV6-1 and TRBJ2-2, with D uncertain. Germline assignment: CDR1 MNHNS and CDR2 SASEGT. This CDR3 is 14 amino acids long. The V and J ends lost 6 bases and 6 bases respectively, with 14 bases between them.

The chain joins TRBV11-2 to TRBJ2-1; D not resolved. The germline V and J ends were trimmed by 6 bases and 6 bases, with 6 bases remaining between them. Germline V gene lookup returns CDR1 SGHAT and CDR2 FQNNGV. This CDR3 region has 11 residues. CDR3 in amino acids: CASRVVNEQFF. CDR3 bases: TGTGCCAGCAGGGTGGTCAATGAGCAGTTCTTC.

The J gene is TRBJ1-1, the V gene TRBV6-6; 10 bases match TRBD1. This CDR3 has 15 amino acids. V shed 8 bases, J shed 3 bases, and the junction held 9 bases outside the gene matches. Looked up from germline, CDR1 is MNHNY and CDR2 is SVGAGI (reference sequence). In nucleotides, the CDR3 is TGTGCCAGCTGCCCGACAGGGGGCGCGTACACTGAAGCTTTCTTT. The encoded protein is CASCPTGGAYTEAFF.

The chain links TRBV7-2 to TRBJ2-3, with unresolved D. Germline-derived CDR1 and CDR2 are SGHTA and FQGNSA. The CDR3 has 13 residues. The ends were cut back, 2 bases at V and 6 bases at J, with 9 bases in the middle. CDR3 residues: CASSLSPADTQYF. CDR3 sequence (DNA): TGTGCCAGCAGCTTATCTCCAGCGGATACGCAGTATTTT.

The chain is built from TRBV19 and TRBJ2-3; TRBD2 aligns across 12 bases. Germline loops: CDR1 LNHDA, CDR2 SQIVND (reference sequence). The CDR3 runs 14 residues. Unmatched junction bases numbered 4, after V lost 7 bases and J lost 5 bases. The CDR3 is CASTETSGGDTQYF. In DNA, the CDR3 is TGTGCCAGTACCGAGACTAGCGGGGGAGATACGCAGTATTTT.

This chain joins TRBV7-8 and TRBJ2-7; D perhaps matches TRBD1 (6 bases). In germline, CDR1 is SGHVS, CDR2 FQNEAQ. The CDR3 covers 15 residues. Trimming cost V 2 bases and J 1 base, with 12 bases left between them. CDR3: CASSLQQGPSYEQYF. The CDR3 coding sequence is TGTGCCAGCAGCTTACAACAGGGCCCTTCCTACGAGCAGTACTTC. Variable domain in full (rest from reference TRBV7-8 and TRBJ2-7): GAGVSQSPRYKVAKRGQDVALRCDPISGHVSLFWYQQALGQGPEFLTYFQNEAQLDKSGLPSDRFFAERPEGSVSTLKIQRTQQEDSAVYLCASSLQQGPSYEQYFGPGTRLTVT.

The rearrangement joins TRBV5-5 to TRBJ2-1; D may be TRBD1 (6 bases). The germline CDR1 and CDR2 sequences are SGHKS and YYEKEE (reference sequence). Trimming stripped 4 bases from V and 0 bases from J, with 11 bases between. This CDR3 has 15 amino acids. The CDR3 here is CASSQGPSSYNEQFF. CDR3 bases: TGTGCCAGCAGCCAGGGGCCGAGCTCCTACAATGAGCAGTTCTTC.

This clone was picked up a small number of times. The DNA of the CDR3 is TGTGCCAGCAGCTTAGCAGCATCGGGACAGACCGGGGAGCTGTTTTTT. Its protein product is CASSLAASGQTGELFF. The chain links TRBV7-9 to TRBJ2-2, with 7 bases fitting TRBD1. This CDR3 has 16 amino acids. Germline V gene lookup returns CDR1 SEHNR and CDR2 FQNEAQ (reference sequence). V was clipped by 0 bases and J by 5 bases; unmatched bases: 6.

This clone came up a few times. The chain carries TRBV10-1 and TRBJ2-3, with D perhaps matching TRBD2 (5 bases). This CDR3 has 12 residues. Germline V gene sequence: CDR1 WNHNN, CDR2 SYGVQD (reference sequence). With 3 bases removed from V and 11 bases from J, the gap between germline ends came to 12 bases. In DNA, the CDR3 is TGCGCCAGCAGTGATAGGCGAGGGAAGCAGTATTTT. Its protein is CASSDRRGKQYF.

J is TRBJ1-2 and V is TRBV9, with D possibly TRBD1 on 5 matching bases. V lost 6 bases and J lost 8, with 11 bases in between. Germline V gene lookup returns CDR1 SGDLS and CDR2 YYNGEE. The CDR3 loop spans 11 amino acids. CDR3 coding DNA: TGTGCCAGCAACGGGCGGGGCGGCTACACCTTC. Its translation is CASNGRGGYTF.

The rearrangement joins TRBV13 to TRBJ2-1; 7 positions match TRBD2. V was pared by 4 bases and J by 0 bases, with 9 bases of the junction left unmatched. CDR3 length: 17 amino acids. Germline values: CDR1 PRHDT, CDR2 FYEKMQ (reference sequence). DNA of the CDR3: TGTGCCAGCAGCTCTCGCACTAGCGCCGACTCCTACAATGAGCAGTTCTTC. Translation gives CASSSRTSADSYNEQFF.

The V call is TRBV9, the J call TRBJ1-5; D is unresolved. Germline CDR1 reads SGDLS; CDR2 reads YYNGEE. Trimming took 4 bases from V and 0 from J, leaving 11 bases between them. The CDR3 runs to 15 residues. CDR3 bases: TGTGCCAGCAGCCCCGGGCCCCCTAGCAATCAGCCCCAGCATTTT. Its protein product is CASSPGPPSNQPQHF.

The V gene is TRBV19, the J gene TRBJ1-5; D call uncertain. Trimming left V 5 bases short and J 3 bases short, with 8 bases between. From germline, CDR1 is LNHDA and CDR2 SQIVND (reference sequence). This CDR3 spans 13 amino acids. CDR3 in amino acids: CASSYSVNQPQHF. The CDR3 DNA sequence: TGTGCCAGTAGTTACAGTGTCAATCAGCCCCAGCATTTT.

The chain has TRBV10-2 and TRBJ1-5, with TRBD1 as a possible D gene (6 bases). V gave up 3 bases and J gave up 4 bases, with 10 bases separating them. CDR3 size: 14 residues. The germline V gene has CDR1 WSHSY and CDR2 SAAADI. The CDR3 here is CASSDRGSNQPQHF. The CDR3, as DNA: TGCGCCAGCAGTGACAGGGGCTCAAATCAGCCCCAGCATTTT.

The chain uses TRBV5-4 and TRBJ2-3; 7 bases are a match to TRBD2. Trimming cost V 4 bases and J 0 bases; bases outside gene matches: 8. Germline loops: CDR1 SGHNT, CDR2 YYREEE (reference sequence). There are 16 residues in the CDR3. The CDR3 region has the DNA TGTGCCAGCAGCCGATCCCCTAGCGGAAGCACAGATACGCAGTATTTT. Residues: CASSRSPSGSTDTQYF. Full variable domain (missing parts from reference TRBV5-4 and TRBJ2-3): ETGVTQSPTHLIKTRGQQVTLRCSSQSGHNTVSWYQQALGQGPQFIFQYYREEENGRGNFPPRFSGLQFPNYSSELNVNALELDDSALYLCASSRSPSGSTDTQYFGPGTRLTVL.

The genes are TRBV11-2 and TRBJ2-5; a possible D gene is TRBD1 (6 bases). CDR1 is SGHAT and CDR2 is FQNNGV in the germline V gene. The CDR3 covers 13 residues. V shed 5 bases and J shed 3 bases, with 10 bases lying between them. This CDR3 is CASSPNREETQYF. The CDR3 DNA is TGTGCCAGCAGCCCAAACAGGGAAGAGACCCAGTACTTC.

J is TRBJ1-6 and V is TRBV19, with D unclear. The CDR3 spans 13 residues. Germline V gives CDR1 LNHDA, CDR2 SQIVND (reference sequence). The V end lost 7 bases, the J end lost 7 bases, and 11 bases lay between the germline ends. In DNA, the CDR3 is TGTGCCAGTAATTTCGGAGAAAATTCACCCCTCCACTTT. Its protein is CASNFGENSPLHF.

This chain uses TRBV6-6 with TRBJ2-7, with 10 bases that match TRBD1. J gave up 5 bases and V 7 bases, and 11 bases lay outside the gene matches. The germline gives CDR1 MNHNY, CDR2 SVGAGI (reference sequence). The length of the CDR3 is 15 residues. The CDR3 spells CASMYRGQGGHEQYF. The CDR3 DNA is TGTGCCAGCATGTACCGAGGACAGGGGGGCCACGAGCAGTACTTC.

This chain joins TRBV9 and TRBJ1-2, with a weak D call TRBD1 (5 bases). V dropped 2 bases and J dropped 5 bases, with 16 bases sitting between them. The CDR3 loop spans 15 amino acids. Germline V gives CDR1 SGDLS, CDR2 YYNGEE. Here the CDR3 reads CASSVAPGGGYGYTF. The CDR3 DNA sequence: TGTGCCAGCAGCGTCGCCCCAGGTGGGGGATATGGCTACACCTTC.

This clone was counted only a few times. The chain carries TRBV18 and TRBJ1-2, with D unclear. Germline V CDR1 and CDR2: KGHSH, LQKENI. V lost 6 bases to trimming and J lost 6 bases, with 8 bases between them. CDR3 length: 11 amino acids. The CDR3 here is CASSEINGYTF. CDR3 DNA sequence: TGTGCCAGCTCGGAGATCAATGGCTACACCTTC. The variable domain in full, with the rest retrieved from reference TRBV18 and TRBJ1-2, is NAGVMQNPRHLVRRRGQEARLRCSPMKGHSHVYWYRQLPEEGLKFMVYLQKENIIDESGMPKERFSAEFPKEGPSILRIQQVVRGDSAAYFCASSEINGYTFGSGTRLTVV.

The gene calls are TRBV28 and TRBJ1-1; no definite D call. The CDR3 contains 13 residues. V was shortened by 8 bases and J by 0 bases, with 10 bases between the two germline ends. The germline gives CDR1 MDHEN, CDR2 SYDVKM. DNA of the CDR3: TGTGCCAGCTGCAAGAGATTGAACACTGAAGCTTTCTTT. Amino acids: CASCKRLNTEAFF.

This rearrangement joins TRBV6-5 to TRBJ1-2, with D possibly being TRBD1 (6 bases). The CDR3 extends over 14 amino acids. CDR1 and CDR2 (germline): MNHEY, SVGAGI. V was cut by 5 bases and J by 5 bases, with 15 bases left in between. CDR3 in DNA: TGTGCCAGCAGTAACCAACAGGGTCGGTATGGCTACACCTTC. Translation gives CASSNQQGRYGYTF.

The chain is built from TRBV2 and TRBJ2-5; unclear D gene. Germline V gene lookup returns CDR1 SNHLY and CDR2 FYNNEI. The CDR3 is 12 amino acids. Deletions cut 1 base from V and 4 bases from J, with 4 bases between. The chain's CDR3 is CASSEGGETQYF. In DNA, the CDR3 is TGTGCCAGCAGTGAAGGGGGAGAGACCCAGTACTTC.

The V and J genes are TRBV5-1 and TRBJ2-1; no clear D gene. V was pared by 1 base and J by 2 bases, with 10 bases between. The germline gives CDR1 SGHRS, CDR2 YFSETQ. The CDR3 is made up of 15 amino acids. The CDR3 reads CASSLLPQPYNEQFF. In DNA, the CDR3 is TGCGCCAGCAGCTTGTTGCCCCAACCCTACAATGAGCAGTTCTTC.

This clone was counted between two and nine times. The genes are TRBV5-1 and TRBJ2-3; no clear D gene. The CDR3 has 12 amino acids. Trimming pared 0 bases from V and 4 bases from J, leaving 3 bases between. Per germline, CDR1 SGHRS and CDR2 YFSETQ. CDR3 sequence: CASSLEADTQYF. As DNA, the CDR3 is TGCGCCAGCAGCTTGGAGGCAGATACGCAGTATTTT.

V and J are TRBV6-5 and TRBJ1-1, with 7 bases fitting TRBD1. CDR1 and CDR2 from the germline V gene are MNHEY and SVGAGI. With 2 bases clipped from V and 10 bases from J, the junction kept 10 bases outside the gene matches. The length of the CDR3 is 14 residues. The CDR3 is CASSYGGGGSAAFF. Here the CDR3 DNA reads TGTGCCAGCAGTTACGGTGGAGGGGGCTCAGCAGCTTTCTTT.

There are a few counts of this clone. V gene TRBV19 combines with J gene TRBJ1-5; TRBD1 matches 7 bases. This CDR3 comprises 14 residues. Per the germline V gene, CDR1 is LNHDA and CDR2 is SQIVND (reference sequence). V shed 6 bases and J 3 bases; nucleotides not matched to a gene: 5. CDR3 loop: CASSRGQLNQPQHF. CDR3 bases: TGTGCCAGTAGCCGGGGACAGCTCAATCAGCCCCAGCATTTT.

The CDR3 DNA reads TGCGCCAGCAGCGCCACCCGGGGAAACGGCGGCGGCTATGGCTACACCTTC. This sequence encodes CASSATRGNGGGYGYTF. The chain recombines TRBV5-1 with TRBJ1-2, with no clear D. The CDR3 runs 17 residues. Looked up from germline, CDR1 is SGHRS and CDR2 is YFSETQ. Trimming pared 4 bases from V and 4 bases from J, leaving 23 bases between.

The rearrangement joins TRBV29-1 to TRBJ1-2; the D gene is possibly TRBD1 (5 bases). Trimming removed 3 bases from V and 4 bases from J, with 12 bases in between. Germline V CDR1 and CDR2: SQVTM, ANQGSEA. The CDR3 sequence is 13 residues long. The CDR3 sequence is CSVETAYAYGYTF. In DNA, the CDR3 is TGCAGCGTTGAGACAGCTTATGCCTATGGCTACACCTTC.

The chain links TRBV30 to TRBJ2-7; no firm D call. The germline gives CDR1 GTSNPN, CDR2 SVGIG (reference sequence). The V end lost 0 bases, the J end lost 0 bases, and 15 bases lay between the germline ends. This CDR3 has 16 residues. In DNA, the CDR3 is TGTGCCTGGAGTGTAGGTGATCTGGGAAGCTCCTACGAGCAGTACTTC. It codes for CAWSVGDLGSSYEQYF.